This T cell receptor beta chain appears in the sequencing data of a study of CD8+ T cells in alopecia areata. Overall study context: Each of the treated patients was given oral tofacitinib, 5 to 10 mg twice daily, for moderate-to-severe alopecia areata. It was 6 to 18 months of tofacitinib, and then there were 6 months off drug. Study-wide points: Sharing of TCRs across patients appeared less clear than in mice, possibly for HLA-related reasons.

The ends were cut back, 2 bases at V and 7 bases at J, with 5 bases in the middle. CDR3 length: 11 residues. Germline V lookup: CDR1 SNHLY, CDR2 FYNNEI. After isolation, RNA underwent reverse transcription to generate cDNA as the sequencing template. Data came from immunoSEQ multiplex PCR; TCRdb stores just in-frame clones and leaves some out. The table shows 130,000 to 150,000 clones, with around 51% occurring only once. A word on this clone: Its antigen is not known.

The TCR originated in a human donor with alopecia areata. The starting material was CD4+ T cells sorted from blood, obtained at week 0. V gene TRBV2 combines with J gene TRBJ1-1, with D hard to call. The CDR3 loop is CASSETGEAFF. The CDR3 DNA reads TGTGCCAGCAGTGAAACGGGTGAAGCTTTCTTT. Looking up the rest from reference TRBV2 and TRBJ1-1 gives the full variable domain: EPEVTQTPSHQVTQMGQEVILRCVPISNHLYFYWYRQILGQKVEFLVSFYNNEISEKSEIFDDQFSVERPDGSNFTLKIRSTKLEDSAMYFCASSETGEAFFGQGTRLTVV.